This T cell receptor beta chain emerged from a study of graft-versus-host responses after intestinal transplantation. Study observations and caveats: Some patients had graft-donor T cell macrochimerism, and their allografts showed high graft-versus-host to host-versus-graft clonal ratios.

On this clone itself: Its antigen is unidentified.

Germline assignment: CDR1 SGHTA and CDR2 FQGNSA. This CDR3 spans 14 amino acids. The ends were cut back, 3 bases at V and 0 bases at J, with 8 bases in the middle. Assay used: immunoSEQ multiplex PCR; TCRdb lists only in-frame clones, some missing. The profile shows about 100,000 clones, 80% to 90% of them singletons. The sequencing used unstimulated CD4+ T cells sorted from spleen or lymph node cells, collected before transplant. The chain joins TRBV7-2 to TRBJ1-1; no clear D gene. This clonotype was obtained from a human donor who was the organ donor for an intestinal transplant. The DNA for the CDR3 is TGTGCCAGCAGCTTTGCGGACCTGAACACTGAAGCTTTCTTT. The encoded protein is CASSFADLNTEAFF.